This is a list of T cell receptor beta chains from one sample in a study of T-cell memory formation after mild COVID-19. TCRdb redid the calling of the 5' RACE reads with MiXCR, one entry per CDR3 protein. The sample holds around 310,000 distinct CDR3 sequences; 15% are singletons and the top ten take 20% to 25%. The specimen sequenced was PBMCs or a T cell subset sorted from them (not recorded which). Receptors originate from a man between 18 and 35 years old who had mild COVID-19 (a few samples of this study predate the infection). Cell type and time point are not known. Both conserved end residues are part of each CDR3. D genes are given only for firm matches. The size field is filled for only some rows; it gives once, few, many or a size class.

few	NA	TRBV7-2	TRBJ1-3	TGTGCCAGCAGCTTGATACCAGGGAACACCATATATTTT	CASSLIPGNTIYF
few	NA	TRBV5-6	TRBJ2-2	TGTGCCAGCTACTCGCTAGGTTCCGGGGAGCTGTTTTTT	CASYSLGSGELFF
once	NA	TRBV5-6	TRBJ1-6	TGTGCCAGCAGCACTCCGGGGACTGGCGTAGGGGAACTCCACTTT	CASSTPGTGVGELHF
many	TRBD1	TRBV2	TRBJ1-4	TGTGCCAGCGGCGCTGACAGGGTACGGGAAAAACTGTTTTTT	CASGADRVREKLFF
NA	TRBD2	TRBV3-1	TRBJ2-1	TGTGCCAGCAGCCAAGATACGCTAGCGGGGGCCTATGAGCAGTTCTTC	CASSQDTLAGAYEQFF
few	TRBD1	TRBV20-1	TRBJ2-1	TGCAGTGCCCCCGGGACAGGGGGCTGGGGTGAGCAGTTCTTC	CSAPGTGGWGEQFF
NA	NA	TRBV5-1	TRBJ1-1	TGCGCCAGCAGCTTGGAGACAGGACCTAAAGCTTTCTTT	CASSLETGPKAFF
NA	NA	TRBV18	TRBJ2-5	TGTGCCAGCTCACAACGGATGGCCAGGCTGGAGACCCAGTACTTC	CASSQRMARLETQYF
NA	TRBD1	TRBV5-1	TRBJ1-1	TGCGCCAGCAGCTCCGGGACAGGGGTTGGTTACACTGAAGCTTTCTTT	CASSSGTGVGYTEAFF
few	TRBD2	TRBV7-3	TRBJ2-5	TGTGCCAGCAGCTTACTAGCGGGGGCCGAGTCACAGTACTTC	CASSLLAGAESQYF
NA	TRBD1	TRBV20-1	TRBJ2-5	TGCAGTGCTACCTCCGGGACAGGGTATGAGACCCAGTACTTC	CSATSGTGYETQYF
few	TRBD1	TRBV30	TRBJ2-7	TGTGCCTGGAGTGTACAGGGGGGCGAGCAGTACTTC	CAWSVQGGEQYF